These T cell receptor beta chains were read from a single sample in a study of CD8+ T cells in alopecia areata. Only in-frame clones appear in the TCRdb table, and some are missing; sequencing was by immunoSEQ multiplex PCR. This table has 150,000 or so clones, around 55% appearing once. The source was CD8+ T cells sorted from blood, collected at week 0. All receptors come from a human donor with alopecia areata. The CDR3 runs from the conserved cysteine through the conserved F or W. For some rows the clone size is stated as once, few or many, or as a class when expanded; others skip it.

J,V,size,CDR3
TRBJ2-7,TRBV4-3,few,CASSQEGGAPSYEQYF
TRBJ1-2,TRBV27,few,CASSVDRGRGYTF
TRBJ1-6,TRBV2,.,CASKDLDISPLHF
TRBJ1-3,TRBV30,.,CAWSVSSLGRSGNTIYF
TRBJ2-7,TRBV15,.,CATSRDRGTGTTYEQYF
TRBJ2-7,TRBV7-9,.,CASSSTYEQYF
TRBJ1-2,TRBV29-1,.,CSVPGTGPYGYTF
TRBJ1-2,TRBV7-8,many,CASSPGPGGGYTF
TRBJ1-4,TRBV9,once,CASSVEATSTNEKLFF
TRBJ2-6,TRBV29-1,.,CSASLPPSSSGANVLTF
TRBJ1-1,TRBV30,few,CAWSAGTGNTEAFF
TRBJ2-3,TRBV4-3,.,CASSQDPFRDSFQDTQYF
TRBJ1-4,TRBV6-6,.,CASSWTNEKLFF
TRBJ1-1,TRBV29-1,few,CSVAGGNAEPEAFF
TRBJ1-1,TRBV19,.,CASSTATVNTEAFF
TRBJ1-1,TRBV6-6,.,CASSSTGGDTEAFF
TRBJ2-7,TRBV2,.,CASSAQGTGSYEQYF
TRBJ1-1,TRBV30,.,CAWSIGPTEAFF
TRBJ2-1,TRBV30,.,CAWSVGNEQFF
TRBJ1-1,TRBV6-5,few,CASRAFGQGTEAFF
TRBJ2-2,TRBV7-8,.,CASSSGTSGGNTGELFF
TRBJ2-5,TRBV7-2,.,CASSLWRQETQYF
TRBJ1-1,TRBV29-1,few,CSVDWGTEAFF
TRBJ2-7,TRBV30,.,CAWTRGVGDPYEQYF
TRBJ2-1,TRBV29-1,.,CSVEGPVSLNNEQFF
TRBJ1-2,TRBV29-1,.,CSVNPYTF
TRBJ1-2,TRBV4-1,.,CASSHPGGSSNYGYTF
TRBJ1-5,TRBV2,once,CASSGGAHRGRSPQHF
TRBJ1-2,TRBV7-9,few,CASTWDSDGYTF
TRBJ1-1,TRBV30,.,CAWSMDMNTEAFF
TRBJ2-3,TRBV6-5,.,CASSYGRDTDTQYF
TRBJ2-7,TRBV29-1,few,CSARGGDLYEQYF
TRBJ2-1,TRBV4-3,few,CASSQDRFGGAYNEQFF
TRBJ2-1,TRBV27,few,CASGPQGAYNEQFF
TRBJ2-2,TRBV13,.,CASRGMTGNTGELFF
TRBJ2-2,TRBV5-1,.,CASSRTDTGELFF
TRBJ1-1,TRBV6-5,once,CASSYSSRVGEAFF
TRBJ1-2,TRBV29-1,.,CSVSNEGGGHLGYTF
TRBJ1-2,TRBV5-6,.,CASSSETGGFINGYTF
TRBJ1-2,TRBV9,few,CASSAPHGYYGYTF
TRBJ2-2,TRBV23-1,few,CASSQSPQGNTGELFF
TRBJ1-1,TRBV14,.,CASSPEGGTNTEAFF
TRBJ1-6,TRBV30,.,CAWTATNSPLHF
TRBJ1-1,TRBV6-6,few,CASRLGTEAFF
TRBJ1-2,TRBV30,.,CAWAIRDRADYGYTF
TRBJ1-5,TRBV13,.,CASSLGGSNQPQHF